The 15 T cell receptor beta chains reported below all come from one sample, sequenced in a study of Graves' ophthalmopathy and Graves' hyperthyroidism. Researchers took RNA transcripts and amplified TCR beta CDR3 regions from them. First-round RT-PCR relied on HTBI primers, and a second-round multiplex PCR came next. MiXCR was run by TCRdb on the multiplex PCR reads, yielding one entry per CDR3 protein. The sample has around 470,000 distinct CDR3 sequences, around an eighth seen once. The sequencing sample was made of blood. The receptors were gathered from a woman in her 30s with Graves' ophthalmopathy.

This clonotype was seen ten or more times. The chain carries TRBV29-1 and TRBJ2-7; tentatively, D is TRBD2 (6 bases). Between the trimmed V and J ends, which lost 4 bases and 3 bases, there was a span of 10 bases. CDR3 length: 12 amino acids. Germline assignment: CDR1 SQVTM and CDR2 ANQGSEA. CDR3 nucleotides: TGCAGCGTTGGCGGGGCCGACTACGAGCAGTACTTC. The encoded protein is CSVGGADYEQYF.

This rearrangement joins TRBV11-1 to TRBJ2-7, with 8 positions matching TRBD2. Germline CDR1 and CDR2: SGHAT and FQDESV (reference sequence). This CDR3 spans 17 amino acids. The V and J ends lost 0 bases and 3 bases, in that order; junction bases with no gene match: 10. CDR3 DNA: TGTGCCAGCAGCTTAGCGGCCGCTGCGGGAGGTCTCTACGAGCAGTACTTC. Translation: CASSLAAAAGGLYEQYF. The variable domain in full, completed from reference TRBV11-1 and TRBJ2-7, reads EAEVAQSPRYKITEKSQAVAFWCDPISGHATLYWYRQILGQGPELLVQFQDESVVDDSQLPKDRFSAERLKGVDSTLKIQPAELGDSAMYLCASSLAAAAGGLYEQYFGPGTRLTVT.

Ten or more counts support this clonotype. The rearrangement links TRBV27 to TRBJ1-5, with D perhaps matching TRBD1 (5 bases). CDR1 and CDR2 from the germline V gene are MNHEY and SMNVEV (reference sequence). Trimming cost V 0 bases and J 5 bases, with 8 bases left between them. This CDR3 has 14 residues. The CDR3, as DNA: TGTGCCAGCAGTTTATCCCAGGGACATCAGCCCCAGCATTTT. Amino acid sequence: CASSLSQGHQPQHF.

The V and J genes are TRBV20-1 and TRBJ1-2; 11 nucleotides align to TRBD1. V lost 0 bases, J lost 2 bases, and 11 bases stayed unmatched. This CDR3 spans 18 amino acids. Germline CDR1 DFQATT, CDR2 SNEGSKA (reference sequence). CDR3 in DNA: TGCAGTGCTAGAGATATCCCGGACAGGGGGCGGAGGAACTATGGCTACACCTTC. Its protein product is CSARDIPDRGRRNYGYTF.

This clonotype was picked up many times. V and J are TRBV24-1 and TRBJ1-2; D is unclear. CDR1 is KGHDR, CDR2 SFDVKD, per germline. V lost 3 bases to trimming and J lost 4 bases, with 11 bases between them. The CDR3 length is 14 residues. CDR3 sequence reads: CATSDLTRVYGYTF. The CDR3, as DNA: TGTGCCACCAGTGATCTAACCCGGGTCTATGGCTACACCTTC.

This clonotype was seen repeatedly, ten times or more. The chain has TRBV28 and TRBJ1-2; TRBD1 matches 11 bases. The CDR3 consists of 15 residues. In germline, CDR1 is MDHEN, CDR2 SYDVKM. Unmatched junction bases numbered 7, after V lost 5 bases and J lost 5 bases. For the CDR3, the DNA is TGTGCCAGCAGTACCCCCGGGACAGGGGGGTATGGCTACACCTTC. Encoded protein: CASSTPGTGGYGYTF.

At least ten counts were recorded for this clonotype. The chain combines TRBV6-1 with TRBJ1-5; 10 positions match TRBD1. The CDR3 sequence is 14 residues long. CDR1 MNHNS and CDR2 SASEGT come from the germline V gene. V was pared by 11 bases and J by 4 bases, with 8 bases of the junction left unmatched. The CDR3 nucleotides are TGTGCCGGCATCCGGGACAGGGGAAATCAGCCCCAGCATTTT. Its translation: CAGIRDRGNQPQHF.

This clonotype has at least ten counts. V gene TRBV12-3 or TRBV12-4 combines with J gene TRBJ1-5, with D perhaps TRBD1 (6 bases). Trimming took off 1 base at V and 7 bases at J, with 8 bases between the two ends. The CDR3 has 13 amino acids. For the CDR3, the DNA is TGTGCCAGCAGTTTAGACAGGGCGCAGCCCCAGCATTTT. This sequence encodes CASSLDRAQPQHF.

The rearrangement joins TRBV3-1 to TRBJ2-2; tentatively, D is TRBD2 (5 bases). CDR1 is LGHDT and CDR2 is YNNKEL in the germline V gene (reference sequence). Trimming removed 0 bases from V and 6 bases from J, with 14 bases in between. This CDR3 comprises 16 residues. For the CDR3, the DNA is TGTGCCAGCAGCCAAGACGACTACCTCGCCCCCGGGGAGCTGTTTTTT. Translating gives CASSQDDYLAPGELFF.

A few counts support this clonotype. CDR3 sequence (DNA): TGTGCCAGCAGCCCCGACAGATATAATTCACCCCTCCACTTT. Protein sequence: CASSPDRYNSPLHF. The V and J genes are TRBV3-1 and TRBJ1-6, with D perhaps TRBD1 (5 bases). Germline V CDR1 and CDR2: LGHDT, YNNKEL (reference sequence). The CDR3 runs to 14 residues. Trimming left V 4 bases short and J 4 bases short, with 8 bases between.

At least ten counts were recorded for this clonotype. The chain recombines TRBV27 with TRBJ2-7, with 7 bases identical to TRBD2. The germline CDR1 and CDR2 sequences are MNHEY and SMNVEV (reference sequence). V lost 0 bases, J lost 0 bases, and 5 bases stayed unmatched. This CDR3 comprises 16 residues. The CDR3 reads CASSLSTSRSSYEQYF. CDR3 nucleotides: TGTGCCAGCAGTTTATCGACTAGCCGGAGCTCCTACGAGCAGTACTTC.

As concerns this clonotype: Being one base from a much bigger clone, this may be a read error. The chain combines TRBV28 with TRBJ2-4, with TRBD1 as a possible D gene (6 bases). In germline, CDR1 is MDHEN, CDR2 SYDVKM. The CDR3 has 13 residues. The CDR3 protein is CASRRQDKNIKYF. The DNA of the CDR3 is TGTGCCAGCCGTCGACAGGATAAAAACATTAAGTACTTC. The full variable domain, in which reference TRBV28 and TRBJ2-4 provide the parts outside the CDR3, is DVKVTQSSRYLVKRTGEKVFLECVQDMDHENMFWYRQDPGLGLRLIYFSYDVKMKEKGDIPEGYSVSREKKERFSLILESASTNQTSMYLCASRRQDKNIKYFGAGTRLSVL.

This clonotype was counted at least ten times. This sequence joins TRBV5-1 and TRBJ2-7; D is possibly TRBD2 (6 bases). The CDR3 runs 14 residues. The germline V and J ends were trimmed by 0 bases and 8 bases, with 15 bases remaining between them. The V gene's germline CDR1 is SGHRS and CDR2 YFSETQ. CDR3: CASSLGRRGIKQYF. DNA of the CDR3: TGCGCCAGCAGCTTGGGACGGCGGGGAATCAAGCAGTACTTC.

This clonotype has a count of ten or more. The V call is TRBV27, the J call TRBJ1-3; 7 bases fit TRBD1. The V segment lost 5 bases and the J segment 0 bases; nucleotides outside the gene matches: 10. Germline V gene lookup returns CDR1 MNHEY and CDR2 SMNVEV (reference sequence). This CDR3 has 17 amino acids. CDR3 protein: CASSTGDSAYSGNTIYF. Written as DNA, the CDR3 is TGTGCCAGCAGTACTGGGGACAGCGCGTACTCTGGAAACACCATATATTTT.

Only one count was recorded for this clonotype. This chain joins TRBV2 and TRBJ1-5; maybe TRBD1 (6 bases). Trimming pared 5 bases from V and 3 bases from J, leaving 11 bases between. The germline V gene encodes CDR1 SNHLY and CDR2 FYNNEI. This CDR3 is built from 14 residues. Written as DNA, the CDR3 is TGTGCCAGCAGTTGGGGGCGGTTCAATCAGCCCCAGCATTTT. Translated, it gives CASSWGRFNQPQHF.